Sequencing of this T cell receptor beta chain was carried out in a study of molecular identifiers for immune sequencing clone quantification. Study-level background: RNA from approximately 20,000 or 100,000 naive CD8 cells was split five ways in replicates, with four sequenced.

The authors gated naive CD8 T cells as CD8+CD4-CCR7+CD45RA+ for sorting. In regard to this clonotype: The antigen is unknown.

Library preparation followed earlier protocols using designated TCR primers. Via MiXCR, TCRdb re-called the PCR reads, giving one row per CDR3 protein. This table has under 650,000 distinct CDR3 sequences, 15% to 20% appearing once. General study points: Underestimated sizes of highly expanded clones could result from identical TCR molecules that share a barcode.

Deletions cut 2 bases from V and 6 bases from J, with 8 bases between. The CDR3 sequence is 13 residues long. CDR1 MRHNA and CDR2 SNTAGT come from the germline V gene. This chain links TRBV6-4 with TRBJ1-5, with no clear D. This receptor was taken from a human donor in good health. Some libraries in this study had Jurkat cell RNA spiked in. Input material: naive CD8+ T cells from blood, with Jurkat cell RNA spiked in. Subset meaning: FACS-sorted CD8+CD4-CCR7+CD45RA+ naive T cells. The CDR3: CASSDGPGQPQHF. The CDR3 coding sequence is TGTGCCAGCAGTGACGGACCGGGTCAGCCCCAGCATTTT.